The rows below give T cell receptor beta chains drawn from one sample of a study of OX40 agonist ivuxolimab in advanced cancers. TCRdb's table, derived via immunoSEQ multiplex PCR, lists solely in-frame clones and lacks some. The top ten clones hold roughly 1.9% of a sample with about 83,000 clones, 80% to 90% of them seen once. Sample: CD4+ or CD8+ T cells sorted from blood, taken in a trial of the OX40 agonist ivuxolimab. All receptors come from an adult with an advanced solid tumor such as melanoma, head and neck, liver or kidney cancer. The CDR3 runs from the conserved cysteine through the conserved F or W. The order of the fields is V gene, D gene, J gene, clone size, CDR3 protein, CDR3 DNA. D genes are given only for firm matches. Only some rows state a clone size, as once, few, many or a class for expanded clones.

TRBV10-2	.	TRBJ2-5	once	CASSESIGLISQETQYF	TGCGCCAGCAGTGAGTCAATCGGACTCATAAGCCAAGAGACCCAGTACTTC
TRBV5-1	.	TRBJ1-1	.	CASSLGSGLNTEAFF	TGCGCCAGCAGCTTGGGGTCAGGCCTGAACACTGAAGCTTTCTTT
TRBV6-6	.	TRBJ2-7	few	CASSSPGLSSYEQYF	TGTGCCAGCAGTAGTCCAGGACTGAGCTCCTACGAGCAGTACTTC
TRBV13	TRBD1	TRBJ2-7	.	CASSWGTGSSYEQYF	TGTGCCAGCAGCTGGGGGACAGGGAGCTCCTACGAGCAGTACTTC
TRBV4-3	TRBD1	TRBJ1-2	.	CASSQDPGTGHYGYTF	TGCGCCAGCAGCCAAGACCCGGGGACAGGCCACTATGGCTACACCTTC
TRBV18	.	TRBJ2-5	once	CASSIGSPLSGETQYF	TGTGCCAGCTCAATCGGGTCCCCACTAAGCGGTGAGACCCAGTACTTC
TRBV28	.	TRBJ1-1	.	CASSLKSTEAFF	TGTGCCAGCAGTTTAAAAAGCACTGAAGCTTTCTTT
TRBV7-7	TRBD1	TRBJ2-1	.	CASSVDRGDNEQFF	TGTGCTAGCAGCGTGGACAGGGGGGACAATGAGCAGTTCTTC
TRBV5-1	.	TRBJ2-3	.	CASRTGPRQTVDTQYF	TGCGCCAGCAGGACCGGCCCCCGACAGACAGTAGATACGCAGTATTTT
TRBV5-6	TRBD1	TRBJ1-5	.	CASSSTGVEQPQHF	TGTGCCAGCAGCTCGACAGGGGTTGAACAGCCCCAGCATTTT